The 5 T cell receptor beta chains given below trace back to one sample, sequenced in a study of shared clonotypes between healthy human individuals. Profiled with immunoSEQ multiplex PCR; TCRdb holds only in-frame clones, not every one. Among some 1,900,000 clones, about 94% were seen once, and the ten largest hold more than 0.9%. Terminally differentiated effector memory CD45RA+ cells were left out of the naive CD8 fraction, which was CD45RO-negative and positively selected for CCR7. Sequencing used naive CD8+ T cells sorted from blood. Receptor source: a man in his late teens or twenties in good health.

The V and J genes are TRBV29-1 and TRBJ2-5, with TRBD1 identical over 7 bases. In germline, CDR1 is SQVTM, CDR2 ANQGSEA. This CDR3 spans 13 amino acids. V dropped 7 bases and J dropped 2; count of bases not matched to a gene: 7. Here the CDR3 reads CSAEPGQQETQYF. CDR3 sequence (DNA): TGCAGCGCTGAGCCGGGACAGCAAGAGACCCAGTACTTC. The entire variable domain, with the rest obtained from reference TRBV29-1 and TRBJ2-5, is as follows: SAVISQKPSRDICQRGTSLTIQCQVDSQVTMMFWYRQQPGQSLTLIATANQGSEATYESGFVIDKFPISRPNLTFSTLTVSNMSPEDSSIYLCSAEPGQQETQYFGPGTRLLVL.

This chain uses TRBV7-2 with TRBJ2-7, with D unclear. This CDR3 spans 16 amino acids. Germline CDR1 reads SGHTA; CDR2 reads FQGNSA. V lost 1 base and J 0 bases, leaving 13 bases between the germline ends. CDR3 residues: CASSLVWVQPSYEQYF. The CDR3 DNA sequence: TGTGCCAGCAGCTTAGTGTGGGTACAGCCCTCCTACGAGCAGTACTTC. Full variable domain (remainder filled in from reference TRBV7-2 and TRBJ2-7): GAGVSQSPSNKVTEKGKDVELRCDPISGHTALYWYRQSLGQGLEFLIYFQGNSAPDKSGLPSDRFSAERTGGSVSTLTIQRTQQEDSAVYLCASSLVWVQPSYEQYFGPGTRLTVT.

The genes are TRBV5-1 and TRBJ2-2; perhaps TRBD2 as D (6 bases). CDR3 length: 16 amino acids. Germline CDR1 and CDR2: SGHRS and YFSETQ. V was cut by 4 bases and J by 4 bases, with 17 bases left in between. The CDR3 is CASSMEAGRGTGELFF. DNA for the CDR3: TGCGCCAGCAGCATGGAGGCAGGGCGGGGCACCGGGGAGCTGTTTTTT.

This clone appeared a single time. The genes are TRBV6-4 and TRBJ1-5; weak D call: TRBD1 (6 bases). V shed 4 bases and J shed 7 bases, with 11 bases lying between them. The length of the CDR3 is 13 residues. Germline values: CDR1 MRHNA, CDR2 SNTAGT. The CDR3 reads CASSAGVGQPQHF. The CDR3 DNA reads as TGTGCCAGCAGTGCAGGGGTGGGGCAGCCCCAGCATTTT.

This clone showed up many times. The chain combines TRBV5-1 with TRBJ2-7; TRBD2 agrees at 16 bases. Germline V gives CDR1 SGHRS, CDR2 YFSETQ. V trimming: 4 bases; J trimming: 7 bases; junction bases outside the gene matches: 11. The CDR3 has 17 residues. DNA for the CDR3: TGCGCCAGCAGCCCCTCGGGACTAGCGGGAGGGGCCTGGGAGCAGTACTTC. This sequence encodes CASSPSGLAGGAWEQYF.